This T cell receptor (beta chain) was recorded in a study of metastatic and nonmetastatic thyroid tumors. General observations from the study: Benign nodules were reported to have significantly lower TCR beta diversity than malignant thyroid tumors, in blood and tumor.

All patients reached thyroid surgery having received no treatment beforehand. Using MiXCR, TCRdb re-called clones from the PCR reads. The data contain around 40,000 clones, about 18% of them singletons. This clone has at least ten counts. Its antigen remains unidentified. The CDR3 extends over 14 amino acids. Germline lookup yields CDR1 MGHRA and CDR2 YSYEKL. The ends were cut back, 0 bases at V and 4 bases at J, with 10 bases in the middle. Specimen: blood. This sequence was found in a male donor with papillary thyroid cancer or a benign thyroid nodule (not recorded which). Some clones in this sample may be carry-over from other donors' samples. This sequence joins TRBV4-1 and TRBJ2-7, with D possibly called TRBD1 or TRBD2 (6 bases each). The CDR3, as DNA: TGCGCCAGCAGCCAAGATCGGGGGCTATACGAGCAGTACTTC. Protein: CASSQDRGLYEQYF.